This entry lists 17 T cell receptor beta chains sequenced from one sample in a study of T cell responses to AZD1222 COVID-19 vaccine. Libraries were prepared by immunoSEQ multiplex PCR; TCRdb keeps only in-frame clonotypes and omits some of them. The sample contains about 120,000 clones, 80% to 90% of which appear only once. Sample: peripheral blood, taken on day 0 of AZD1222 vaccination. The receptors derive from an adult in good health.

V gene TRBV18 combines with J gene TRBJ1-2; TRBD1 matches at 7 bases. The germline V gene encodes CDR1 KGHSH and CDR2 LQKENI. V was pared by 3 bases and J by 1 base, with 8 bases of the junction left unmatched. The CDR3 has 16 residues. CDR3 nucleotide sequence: TGTGCCAGCTCACCTTCTCGACAGGGCGGTAACTATGGCTACACCTTC. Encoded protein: CASSPSRQGGNYGYTF.

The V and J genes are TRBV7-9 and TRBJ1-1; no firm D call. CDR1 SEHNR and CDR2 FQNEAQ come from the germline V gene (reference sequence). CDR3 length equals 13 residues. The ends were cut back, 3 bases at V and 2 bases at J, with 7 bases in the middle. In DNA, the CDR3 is TGTGCCAGCAGCTTTTCGGAAAACACTGAAGCTTTCTTT. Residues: CASSFSENTEAFF. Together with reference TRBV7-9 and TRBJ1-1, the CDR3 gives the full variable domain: DTGVSQNPRHKITKRGQNVTFRCDPISEHNRLYWYRQTLGQGPEFLTYFQNEAQLEKSRLLSDRFSAERPKGSFSTLEIQRTEQGDSAMYLCASSFSENTEAFFGQGTRLTVV.

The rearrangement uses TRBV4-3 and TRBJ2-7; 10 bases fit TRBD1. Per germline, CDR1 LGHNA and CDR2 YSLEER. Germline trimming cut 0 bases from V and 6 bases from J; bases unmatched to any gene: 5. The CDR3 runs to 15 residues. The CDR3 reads CASSQDDRGPFEQYF. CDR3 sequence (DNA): TGCGCCAGCAGCCAAGACGACAGGGGGCCGTTCGAGCAGTACTTC.

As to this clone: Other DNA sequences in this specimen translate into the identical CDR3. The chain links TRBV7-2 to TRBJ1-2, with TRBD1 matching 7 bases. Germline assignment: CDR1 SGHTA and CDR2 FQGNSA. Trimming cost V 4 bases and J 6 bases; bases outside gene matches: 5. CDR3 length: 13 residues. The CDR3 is CASSSQGEDGYTF. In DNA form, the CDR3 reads TGTGCCAGCAGCTCCCAGGGGGAGGATGGCTACACCTTC. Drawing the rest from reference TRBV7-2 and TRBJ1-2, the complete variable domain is GAGVSQSPSNKVTEKGKDVELRCDPISGHTALYWYRQSLGQGLEFLIYFQGNSAPDKSGLPSDRFSAERTGGSVSTLTIQRTQQEDSAVYLCASSSQGEDGYTFGSGTRLTVV.

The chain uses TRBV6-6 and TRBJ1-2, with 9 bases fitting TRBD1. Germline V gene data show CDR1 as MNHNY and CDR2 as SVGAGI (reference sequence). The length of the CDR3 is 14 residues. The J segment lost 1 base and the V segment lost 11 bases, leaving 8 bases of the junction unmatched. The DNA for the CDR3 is TGTGCCGGGGGTCGACAGGGGGTTAACTATGGCTACACCTTC. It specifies CAGGRQGVNYGYTF.

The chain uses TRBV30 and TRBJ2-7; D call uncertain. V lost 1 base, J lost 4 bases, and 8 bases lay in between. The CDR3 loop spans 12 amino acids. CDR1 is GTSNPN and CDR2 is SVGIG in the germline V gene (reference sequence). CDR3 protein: CAWSGDGYEQYF. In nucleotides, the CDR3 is TGTGCCTGGAGTGGAGACGGTTACGAGCAGTACTTC.

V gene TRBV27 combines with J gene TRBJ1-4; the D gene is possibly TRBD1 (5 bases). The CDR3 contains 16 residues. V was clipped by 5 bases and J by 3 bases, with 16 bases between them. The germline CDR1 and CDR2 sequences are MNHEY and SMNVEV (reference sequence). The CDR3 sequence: CASSPEPGLPNEKLFF. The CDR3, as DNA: TGTGCCAGCAGTCCAGAGCCGGGACTCCCTAATGAAAAACTGTTTTTT.

In DNA, the CDR3 is TGCGCCAGCAGCCAAGGAGACAGTTGGAACACTGAAGCTTTCTTT. Its translation: CASSQGDSWNTEAFF. The chain combines TRBV4-1 with TRBJ1-1; TRBD1 might be the D (5 bases). CDR3 size: 15 residues. V was pared by 1 base and J by 1 base, with 10 bases between. Germline CDR1 reads MGHRA; CDR2 reads YSYEKL.

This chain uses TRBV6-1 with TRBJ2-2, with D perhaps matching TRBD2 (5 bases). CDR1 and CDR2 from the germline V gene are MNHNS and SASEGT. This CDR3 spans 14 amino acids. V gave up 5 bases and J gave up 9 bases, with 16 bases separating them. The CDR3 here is CASSPGLITRELFF. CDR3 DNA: TGTGCCAGCAGTCCCGGACTCATTACGAGGGAGCTGTTTTTT.

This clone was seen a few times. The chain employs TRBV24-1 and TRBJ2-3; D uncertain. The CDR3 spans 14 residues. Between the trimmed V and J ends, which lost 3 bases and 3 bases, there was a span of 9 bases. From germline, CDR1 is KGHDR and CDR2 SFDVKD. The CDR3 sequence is CATSDRVRTDTQYF. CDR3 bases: TGTGCCACCAGTGATCGCGTTCGGACAGATACGCAGTATTTT.

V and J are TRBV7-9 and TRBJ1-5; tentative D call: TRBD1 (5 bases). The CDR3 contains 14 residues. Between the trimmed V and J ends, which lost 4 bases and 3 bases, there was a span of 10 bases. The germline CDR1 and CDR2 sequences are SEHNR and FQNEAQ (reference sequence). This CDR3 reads CASSSTVSNQPQHF. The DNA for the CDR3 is TGTGCCAGCAGCTCGACAGTTTCCAATCAGCCCCAGCATTTT.

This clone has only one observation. The CDR3 sequence is CASSQTDSDQPQHF. The CDR3, as DNA: TGTGCCAGCAGCCAGACGGACAGCGATCAGCCCCAGCATTTT. The chain is built from TRBV7-8 and TRBJ1-5; maybe TRBD1 (6 bases). Germline CDR1 is SGHVS and CDR2 is FQNEAQ. V dropped 5 bases and J dropped 5 bases, with 13 bases sitting between them. CDR3 size: 14 residues. The variable domain in full, with the rest retrieved from reference TRBV7-8 and TRBJ1-5, is GAGVSQSPRYKVAKRGQDVALRCDPISGHVSLFWYQQALGQGPEFLTYFQNEAQLDKSGLPSDRFFAERPEGSVSTLKIQRTQQEDSAVYLCASSQTDSDQPQHFGDGTRLSIL.

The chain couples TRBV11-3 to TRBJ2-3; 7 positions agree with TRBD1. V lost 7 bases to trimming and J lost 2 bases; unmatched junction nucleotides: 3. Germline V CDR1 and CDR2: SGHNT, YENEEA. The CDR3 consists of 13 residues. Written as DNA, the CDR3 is TGTGCCAGCACGGACAGGACCACAGATACGCAGTATTTT. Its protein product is CASTDRTTDTQYF.

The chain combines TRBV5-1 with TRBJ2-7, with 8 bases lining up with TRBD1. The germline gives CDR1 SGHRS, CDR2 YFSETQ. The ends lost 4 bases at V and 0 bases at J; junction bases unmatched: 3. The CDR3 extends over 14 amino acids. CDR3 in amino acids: CASSRQGSSYEQYF. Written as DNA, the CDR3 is TGCGCCAGCAGCCGACAGGGGAGCTCCTACGAGCAGTACTTC.

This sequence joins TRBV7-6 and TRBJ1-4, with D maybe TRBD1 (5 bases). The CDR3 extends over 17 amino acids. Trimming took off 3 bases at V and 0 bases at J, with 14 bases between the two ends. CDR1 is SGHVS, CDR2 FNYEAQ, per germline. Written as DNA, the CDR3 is TGTGCCAGCAGCTTGAGACCAGGGACTGCAACTAATGAAAAACTGTTTTTT. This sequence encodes CASSLRPGTATNEKLFF.

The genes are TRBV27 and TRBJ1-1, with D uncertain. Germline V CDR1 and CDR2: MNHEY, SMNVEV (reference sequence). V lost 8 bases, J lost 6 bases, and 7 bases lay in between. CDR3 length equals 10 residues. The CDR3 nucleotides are TGTGCCAGCGGGAATCCTGAAGCTTTCTTT. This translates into CASGNPEAFF.

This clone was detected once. DNA of the CDR3: TGTGCCAGCAGCTTGAGCGGAGCTGGAGATACGCAGTATTTT. This codes for CASSLSGAGDTQYF. V gene TRBV5-4 combines with J gene TRBJ2-3; possible D gene TRBD2, 5 bases. CDR3 length: 14 residues. V lost 1 base, J lost 5 bases, and 11 bases lay in between. Germline CDR1 is SGHNT and CDR2 is YYREEE (reference sequence).